A single sample gave rise to the 25 T cell receptor beta chains below, sequenced in a study of T-cell memory formation after mild COVID-19 (dated by TCRdb to the early 2020s). The library was built by means of 5' RACE. The instrument given in TCRdb is Illumina NovaSeq 6000. The public sequencing data were trimmed at Q25 with fastp and processed into clonotypes with MiXCR by TCRdb, which kept only in-frame beta chains. Rows with a matching CDR3 protein are joined into one entry that keeps the most common DNA and genes. The sample yields 300,000 to 400,000 distinct CDR3 sequences; about 21% were counted once. The ten largest clonotypes hold roughly an eighth of the sample. The sample consisted of PBMCs or a T cell subset sorted from them (not recorded which). Source of these receptors: an adult woman who had mild COVID-19 (a few samples of this study predate the infection). The sample titles of this study are shuffled in the database, so cell type and time point are left out; the donor was told from shared clones.

This chain joins TRBV7-9 and TRBJ2-1; TRBD1 matches at 9 bases. V shed 5 bases and J 4 bases; nucleotides not matched to a gene: 6. This CDR3 is 15 amino acids long. CDR1 SEHNR and CDR2 FQNEAQ come from the germline V gene (reference sequence). CDR3 sequence reads: CASSKRTGVYNEQFF. The CDR3 region has the DNA TGTGCCAGCAGCAAAAGGACAGGGGTGTACAATGAGCAGTTCTTC.

This clonotype was counted a few times. This chain joins TRBV4-2 and TRBJ2-5; D perhaps matches TRBD2 (7 bases). The ends were cut back, 0 bases at V and 5 bases at J, with 16 bases in the middle. Germline CDR1 reads LGHNA; CDR2 reads YNFKEQ. This CDR3 has 16 amino acids. CDR3 DNA: TGTGCCAGCAGCCAAGATTGGCGGGGGCTGGGTGAGACCCAGTACTTC. Translated, it gives CASSQDWRGLGETQYF.

This rearrangement joins TRBV11-2 to TRBJ2-1; D is ambiguous. The V end was cut by 2 bases, the J end by 1 base, with 9 bases between. The CDR3 is 15 residues long. Germline V lookup: CDR1 SGHAT, CDR2 FQNNGV. The CDR3 loop reads CASSLNTRSYNEQFF. The CDR3 coding sequence is TGTGCCAGCAGCTTAAACACAAGGTCCTACAATGAGCAGTTCTTC.

This clonotype occurred a few times. The chain uses TRBV7-2 and TRBJ2-1, with 7 positions matching TRBD2. CDR3 length: 18 amino acids. The V gene end was trimmed by 3 bases and the J gene end by 0 bases; junction bases not matched to a gene: 11. Germline CDR1 SGHTA, CDR2 FQGNSA. The CDR3 region has the DNA TGTGCCAGCAGCTTTCCTGGGCTAGCGGCGAGCTCCTACAATGAGCAGTTCTTC. Translated: CASSFPGLAASSYNEQFF.

As concerns this clonotype: A read error may account for a junction end that differs from germline. The V gene is TRBV12-3 or TRBV12-4, the J gene TRBJ2-1; D perhaps matches TRBD2 (6 bases). There are 8 residues in the CDR3. This CDR3 reads CASSRGVF. The CDR3 nucleotides read TGTGCCAGCAGCCGCGGGGTCTTC.

This clonotype came up a few times. This rearrangement joins TRBV11-1 to TRBJ2-4; no clear D. This CDR3 contains 15 residues. The V end was cut by 1 base, the J end by 3 bases, with 10 bases between. CDR1 is SGHAT, CDR2 FQDESV, per germline (reference sequence). CDR3 DNA: TGTGCCAGCAGCTTAGGTGGGATTGTCAAAAACATTCAGTACTTC. This sequence encodes CASSLGGIVKNIQYF.

The chain couples TRBV27 to TRBJ2-7; 8 bases map to TRBD2. Germline V gives CDR1 MNHEY, CDR2 SMNVEV (reference sequence). With V trimmed by 5 bases and J by 2 bases, 11 bases remained unmatched. The CDR3 length is 16 residues. DNA of the CDR3: TGTGCCAGCAGTAGATCTGGGACTAGTACCCCCTACGAGCAGTACTTC. Amino acid sequence: CASSRSGTSTPYEQYF.

This clonotype showed up many times. V usage is TRBV11-2 and J usage is TRBJ2-5; D possibly corresponds to TRBD1 (5 bases). The V end was cut by 5 bases, the J end by 7 bases, with 17 bases between. The germline V gene has CDR1 SGHAT and CDR2 FQNNGV. The CDR3 extends over 14 amino acids. CDR3 residues: CASSQGLEMRTQYF. CDR3 in DNA: TGTGCCAGCAGCCAGGGATTGGAGATGAGGACCCAGTACTTC.

The CDR3 nucleotides read TGTGCCAGCAGGAAACAGGGGGACTATGGCTACACCTTC. Protein product: CASRKQGDYGYTF. This chain joins TRBV7-2 and TRBJ1-2; 8 nucleotides line up with TRBD1. The CDR3 runs to 13 residues. Unmatched junction bases numbered 3, after V lost 6 bases and J lost 3 bases. Germline V lookup: CDR1 SGHTA, CDR2 FQGNSA.

The chain employs TRBV29-1 and TRBJ1-2; no definite D call. Germline values: CDR1 SQVTM, CDR2 ANQGSEA. The CDR3 has 13 residues. Trimming shortened V by 3 bases and J by 4 bases, and 12 bases separated the two germline ends. In nucleotides, the CDR3 is TGCAGCGTTGAGTCGTGGGTAGGCTATGGCTACACCTTC. Its translation: CSVESWVGYGYTF. The variable domain in full, completed from reference TRBV29-1 and TRBJ1-2, reads SAVISQKPSRDICQRGTSLTIQCQVDSQVTMMFWYRQQPGQSLTLIATANQGSEATYESGFVIDKFPISRPNLTFSTLTVSNMSPEDSSIYLCSVESWVGYGYTFGSGTRLTVV.

This clonotype was found a few times. The chain has TRBV7-3 and TRBJ2-7; 8 nucleotides line up with TRBD1. CDR1 and CDR2 (germline): SGHTA, FQGTGA. CDR3 length: 15 amino acids. Germline trimming cut 5 bases from V and 0 bases from J; bases unmatched to any gene: 6. The CDR3 DNA sequence: TGTGCCAGCAGCCAGGGGGCCGGCGGCTCCTACGAGCAGTACTTC. This translates into CASSQGAGGSYEQYF.

This clonotype was observed a handful of times. This sequence joins TRBV6-5 and TRBJ1-3; D gene unclear. V dropped 0 bases and J dropped 0 bases, with 12 bases sitting between them. The CDR3 has 17 residues. From germline, CDR1 is MNHEY and CDR2 SVGAGI. The CDR3 nucleotides are TGTGCCAGCAGTTACTCGAGGACTAGCAGCTCTGGAAACACCATATATTTT. This codes for CASSYSRTSSSGNTIYF.

This clonotype was recorded at least ten times. This chain connects TRBV30 to TRBJ2-1, with 9 bases identical to TRBD1. The germline V gene has CDR1 GTSNPN and CDR2 SVGIG (reference sequence). This CDR3 comprises 14 residues. The V and J ends lost 8 bases and 3 bases, in that order; junction bases with no gene match: 8. The CDR3 here is CARSTGGIYNEQFF. CDR3 DNA: TGTGCCAGATCCACAGGGGGCATCTACAATGAGCAGTTCTTC. The full variable domain, rest sourced from reference TRBV30 and TRBJ2-1, is SQTIHQWPATLVQPVGSPLSLECTVEGTSNPNLYWYRQAAGRGLQLLFYSVGIGQISSEVPQNLSASRPQDRQFILSSKKLLLSDSGFYLCARSTGGIYNEQFFGPGTRLTVL.

This clonotype was seen just once. The chain combines TRBV6-5 with TRBJ2-5; 8 bases are a match to TRBD2. Trimming took 3 bases from V and 4 from J; bases not matched to a gene: 16. In germline, CDR1 is MNHEY, CDR2 SVGAGI. The CDR3 contains 18 residues. The CDR3 reads CASSYFREAAGVSETQYF. The CDR3 DNA reads as TGTGCCAGCAGTTATTTTAGGGAGGCAGCGGGAGTATCAGAGACCCAGTACTTC.

The chain employs TRBV6-1 and TRBJ2-2, with 7 bases lining up with TRBD1. CDR1 MNHNS and CDR2 SASEGT come from the germline V gene. V lost 6 bases, J lost 0 bases, and 7 bases stayed unmatched. CDR3 length equals 16 residues. In DNA form, the CDR3 reads TGTGCCAGCAGCAAAACCGGACAGGCGAACACCGGGGAGCTGTTTTTT. Encoded protein: CASSKTGQANTGELFF.

This sequence joins TRBV27 and TRBJ2-2; TRBD2 agrees at 14 bases. Per the germline V gene, CDR1 is MNHEY and CDR2 is SMNVEV (reference sequence). J was trimmed by 5 bases and V by 8 bases; bases with no gene match: 4. The CDR3 totals 15 residues. This chain's CDR3 is CASGRLAGGTGELFF. In DNA form, the CDR3 reads TGTGCCAGCGGTCGACTAGCGGGAGGGACCGGGGAGCTGTTTTTT.

This chain joins TRBV6-5 and TRBJ2-2; D is unclear. The CDR3 spans 13 residues. V lost 1 base, J lost 4 bases, and 4 bases lay in between. The V gene's germline CDR1 is MNHEY and CDR2 SVGAGI. CDR3: CASSYYSTGELFF. CDR3 sequence (DNA): TGTGCCAGCAGTTACTACAGCACCGGGGAGCTGTTTTTT.

The chain links TRBV5-1 to TRBJ2-7; TRBD2 aligns across 8 bases. This CDR3 spans 15 amino acids. Germline assignment: CDR1 SGHRS and CDR2 YFSETQ. Trimming took 0 bases from V and 3 from J; bases not matched to a gene: 5. In DNA, the CDR3 is TGCGCCAGCAGCTTGGATGCTAGCGGGTTCTACGAGCAGTACTTC. Residues: CASSLDASGFYEQYF.

This clonotype was picked up a small number of times. The chain links TRBV20-1 to TRBJ1-6; 7 nucleotides agree with TRBD1. The CDR3 extends over 16 amino acids. Germline CDR1 is DFQATT and CDR2 is SNEGSKA (reference sequence). V dropped 1 base and J dropped 1; count of bases not matched to a gene: 4. The CDR3: CSARVTGRSYNSPLHF. DNA for the CDR3: TGCAGTGCTAGAGTGACAGGGCGGTCCTATAATTCACCCCTCCACTTT.

V and J are TRBV12-3 or TRBV12-4 and TRBJ2-1, with TRBD2 matching over 10 bases. Unmatched junction bases numbered 8, after V lost 6 bases and J lost 6 bases. CDR3 size: 15 residues. CDR3 protein: CASRVAGGRVNEQFF. The DNA of the CDR3 is TGTGCCAGCAGGGTAGCGGGGGGTAGGGTCAATGAGCAGTTCTTC.

This clonotype has a handful of counts. The chain couples TRBV29-1 to TRBJ2-7, with TRBD2 as a possible D gene (6 bases). This CDR3 has 13 residues. Germline CDR1 reads SQVTM; CDR2 reads ANQGSEA. The ends were cut back, 4 bases at V and 1 base at J, with 11 bases in the middle. The CDR3 DNA follows: TGCAGCGTTGGCGTTAGCGGATCCTACGAGCAGTACTTC. Translated, it gives CSVGVSGSYEQYF.

The V and J genes are TRBV5-1 and TRBJ1-6; D is ambiguous. Germline V lookup: CDR1 SGHRS, CDR2 YFSETQ. The V end lost 3 bases, the J end lost 10 bases, and 20 bases lay between the germline ends. This CDR3 is 16 amino acids long. CDR3 bases: TGCGCCAGCAGCTCTTCGAACTGGGATGGCAAGTCACCCCTCCACTTT. It is translated as CASSSSNWDGKSPLHF.

V usage is TRBV6-2 or TRBV6-3 and J usage is TRBJ2-1; 10 bases are a match to TRBD2. The CDR3 consists of 17 residues. Per the germline V gene, CDR1 is MNHEY and CDR2 is SVGEGT. V was clipped by 3 bases and J by 5 bases; unmatched bases: 10. The CDR3 region is CASSYRVAGGVDNEQFF. CDR3 nucleotides: TGTGCCAGCAGTTATCGAGTAGCGGGAGGAGTGGACAATGAGCAGTTCTTC.

The rearrangement uses TRBV5-1 and TRBJ2-1; the D gene could be TRBD1 or TRBD2 (6 bases each). V lost 0 bases and J 6 bases, leaving 16 bases between the germline ends. The V gene's germline CDR1 is SGHRS and CDR2 YFSETQ. The CDR3 length is 16 residues. In DNA, the CDR3 is TGCGCCAGCAGCTTGGTGCCGGGGGCAAACCCCAATGAGCAGTTCTTC. Translation gives CASSLVPGANPNEQFF.

The gene calls are TRBV10-3 and TRBJ1-5; TRBD1 is a possible D gene (6 bases). Germline values: CDR1 ENHRY, CDR2 SYGVKD. Trimming left V 4 bases short and J 0 bases short, with 10 bases between. CDR3 length equals 15 residues. CDR3 in DNA: TGTGCCATCAGTGGGGGGGCGTATAGCAATCAGCCCCAGCATTTT. It specifies CAISGGAYSNQPQHF.